This TCR beta chain was captured in a study of cytomegalovirus exposure and HLA in healthy donors. The CDR3 runs to 15 residues. V was clipped by 0 bases and J by 4 bases, with 14 bases between them. Findings and limits, study-wide: Across donors, presence/absence analyses took sequencing depth to be roughly uniform. TCR beta sequences reportedly predicted most subjects' HLA-A and HLA-B alleles accurately. Fewer N-insertions (relative to the roughly 730-donor mean) were reportedly seen in an Asian-associated ancestry cluster in a later analysis.

Primers: 60 Vbeta forward and 13 Jbeta reverse. Data came from immunoSEQ multiplex PCR; TCRdb stores just in-frame clones and leaves some out. The sample has about 110,000 clones, 75% to 90% seen once. As regards this clone: The antigen remains unidentified. Other DNA sequences in the sample encode the same CDR3.

Sequences were obtained from PBMCs. The sequence derives from a man over 45 in good health and CMV-seronegative. The chain couples TRBV5-3 to TRBJ2-7, with a weak D call TRBD2 (5 bases). TRBV5-3 is sorted into the ORF group, with uncertain function. CDR3 bases: TGTGCCAGAAGCTTGGTGGCTGACGGGGTGTACGAGCAGTACTTC. Translated, it gives CARSLVADGVYEQYF.